The 15 T cell receptor beta chains below come from one sample, sequenced in a study of T cells after yellow fever vaccination. TCRdb called the 5' RACE reads again in MiXCR, with one record for every CDR3 protein. Of approximately 580,000 distinct CDR3 sequences listed, about a sixth are singletons. Sequenced here: PBMCs, sampled around 5 days after the first yellow fever vaccination. The source is a man younger than 35 who received the YFV17D yellow fever vaccine.

This chain joins TRBV5-1 and TRBJ1-2; D might be TRBD1 (5 bases). Germline assignment: CDR1 SGHRS and CDR2 YFSETQ. Deletions cut 4 bases from V and 8 bases from J, with 21 bases between. This CDR3 region has 15 residues. CDR3 sequence reads: CASSQSGTELRGYTF. The CDR3 DNA is TGCGCCAGCAGCCAGTCAGGGACCGAGCTTAGGGGCTACACCTTC.

This clonotype showed up just a few times. The chain combines TRBV7-9 with TRBJ2-3; D not certain. The CDR3 is 15 amino acids. Germline CDR1 reads SEHNR; CDR2 reads FQNEAQ (reference sequence). Trimming took 0 bases from V and 5 from J, leaving 12 bases between them. The CDR3 nucleotides read TGTGCCAGCAGCTTAGCCCTCGGCACAGTAGATACGCAGTATTTT. Its translation is CASSLALGTVDTQYF.

This clonotype was counted only a few times. V is TRBV19 and J is TRBJ2-1; 11 bases map to TRBD1. This CDR3 comprises 13 residues. J was trimmed by 7 bases and V by 9 bases; bases with no gene match: 5. Germline V lookup: CDR1 LNHDA, CDR2 SQIVND (reference sequence). CDR3 residues: CARPGTGGNEQFF. CDR3 coding DNA: TGTGCCAGGCCGGGGACAGGGGGGAATGAGCAGTTCTTC.

Written as DNA, the CDR3 is TGTGCCAGCAGCCCCCCCCGGGACCGCGTGGTCAATGAGCAGTTCTTC. Translated: CASSPPRDRVVNEQFF. The chain recombines TRBV5-4 with TRBJ2-1; either TRBD1 or TRBD2 may fit D (5 bases each). The V and J ends lost 4 bases and 6 bases respectively, with 20 bases between them. Germline CDR1 and CDR2: SGHNT and YYREEE (reference sequence). This CDR3 spans 16 amino acids.

The genes are TRBV4-3 and TRBJ2-5, with 11 nucleotides matching TRBD2. The germline V gene has CDR1 LGHNA and CDR2 YSLEER. The J segment lost 5 bases and the V segment lost 1 base, leaving 9 bases of the junction unmatched. The CDR3 runs to 17 residues. The CDR3 bases are TGCGCCAGCAGCCAAGCAATAGCGGGGGGGCCAGGGGAGACCCAGTACTTC. The encoded protein is CASSQAIAGGPGETQYF.

This clonotype was seen ten or more times. The J gene is TRBJ2-1, the V gene TRBV5-1; TRBD2 agrees at 7 bases. Germline CDR1 reads SGHRS; CDR2 reads YFSETQ. The CDR3 totals 16 residues. The ends lost 0 bases at V and 6 bases at J; junction bases unmatched: 9. Written as DNA, the CDR3 is TGCGCCAGCAGCTTGGACGGACTTGGGGGGGGCAATGAGCAGTTCTTC. Amino acids: CASSLDGLGGGNEQFF.

The chain is built from TRBV12-3 or TRBV12-4 and TRBJ1-2, with D possibly being TRBD1 (5 bases). The CDR3 is 15 residues long. The germline V and J ends were trimmed by 2 bases and 8 bases, with 18 bases remaining between them. The CDR3 DNA reads as TGTGCCAGCAGTTTAAGCGACAGCTCAATCCTCGGCTACACCTTC. Protein product: CASSLSDSSILGYTF.

The rearrangement links TRBV15 to TRBJ2-6, with D perhaps TRBD1 or TRBD2 (5 bases each). This CDR3 region has 16 residues. The V and J ends lost 6 bases and 4 bases respectively, with 16 bases between them. Germline loops: CDR1 LNHNV, CDR2 YYDKDF (reference sequence). The CDR3 nucleotides are TGTGCCACCAGAGGGTCGATGGGGGTGGGGGCCAACGTCCTGACTTTC. Its protein is CATRGSMGVGANVLTF. The variable domain in full, completed from reference TRBV15 and TRBJ2-6, reads DAMVIQNPRYQVTQFGKPVTLSCSQTLNHNVMYWYQQKSSQAPKLLFHYYDKDFNNEADTPDNFQSRRPNTSFCFLDIRSPGLGDTAMYLCATRGSMGVGANVLTFGAGSRLTVL.

By sample share, this clonotype is hyperexpanded. This chain joins TRBV7-9 and TRBJ2-7; 8 nucleotides agree with TRBD2. After removal of 5 bases from V and 6 bases from J, the junction contained 9 bases not matched to a gene. This CDR3 contains 14 residues. CDR1 and CDR2 from the germline V gene are SEHNR and FQNEAQ (reference sequence). The CDR3 region is CASSAPAGVGEQYF. DNA for the CDR3: TGTGCCAGCAGCGCCCCAGCGGGGGTCGGCGAGCAGTACTTC.

The chain combines TRBV7-2 with TRBJ2-1; D is tentatively TRBD1 or TRBD2 (5 bases each). With 4 bases removed from V and 7 bases from J, the gap between germline ends came to 14 bases. Germline V gives CDR1 SGHTA, CDR2 FQGNSA. This CDR3 has 14 residues. The CDR3 nucleotides read TGTGCCAGCAGCTGGGGACCCCCCCCAAATGAGCAGTTCTTC. Its translation: CASSWGPPPNEQFF.

The genes are TRBV29-1 and TRBJ1-2; the D is unclear. V shed 0 bases and J shed 0 bases, with 5 bases lying between them. CDR1 and CDR2 (germline): SQVTM, ANQGSEA. The CDR3 contains 13 residues. CDR3 sequence (DNA): TGCAGCGTTGAAGACAGATCTAACTATGGCTACACCTTC. Encoded protein: CSVEDRSNYGYTF. The full variable domain, completed using reference TRBV29-1 and TRBJ1-2, is SAVISQKPSRDICQRGTSLTIQCQVDSQVTMMFWYRQQPGQSLTLIATANQGSEATYESGFVIDKFPISRPNLTFSTLTVSNMSPEDSSIYLCSVEDRSNYGYTFGSGTRLTVV.

This clonotype was observed a handful of times. The V call is TRBV10-3, the J call TRBJ2-7, with no clear D. V was trimmed by 8 bases and J by 6 bases, leaving 20 bases between them. The germline CDR1 and CDR2 sequences are ENHRY and SYGVKD. This CDR3 is 14 amino acids long. The CDR3 loop reads CAIGGPHPSSEQYF. As DNA, the CDR3 is TGTGCCATCGGCGGCCCCCATCCCTCTAGCGAGCAGTACTTC.

This clonotype has just a few counts. For the CDR3, the DNA is TGTGCCAGCATACCGGGGCATAGCTCCTACAATGAGCAGTTCTTC. It encodes CASIPGHSSYNEQFF. V gene TRBV12-3 or TRBV12-4 combines with J gene TRBJ2-1; D may be TRBD1 or TRBD2 (5 bases each). The V gene lost 7 bases and the J gene lost 0 bases, with 13 bases spanning the gap. The CDR3 extends over 15 amino acids.

V is TRBV18 and J is TRBJ2-1, with a possible D match to TRBD2 (6 bases). This CDR3 comprises 16 residues. Germline lookup yields CDR1 KGHSH and CDR2 LQKENI. The ends were cut back, 3 bases at V and 4 bases at J, with 16 bases in the middle. The CDR3 protein is CASSPSGLKTYNEQFF. The CDR3 DNA follows: TGTGCCAGCTCACCGTCTGGACTAAAAACGTACAATGAGCAGTTCTTC.

V is TRBV19 and J is TRBJ2-2, with D perhaps matching TRBD2 (5 bases). This CDR3 region has 15 residues. V was cut by 6 bases and J by 0 bases, with 11 bases left in between. Germline V gene sequence: CDR1 LNHDA, CDR2 SQIVND (reference sequence). The CDR3 sequence: CASRAHGANTGELFF. CDR3 nucleotide sequence: TGTGCCAGTAGGGCCCACGGGGCGAACACCGGGGAGCTGTTTTTT. The full variable domain, with the rest looked up from reference TRBV19 and TRBJ2-2, is DGGITQSPKYLFRKEGQNVTLSCEQNLNHDAMYWYRQDPGQGLRLIYYSQIVNDFQKGDIAEGYSVSREKKESFPLTVTSAQKNPTAFYLCASRAHGANTGELFFGEGSRLTVL.